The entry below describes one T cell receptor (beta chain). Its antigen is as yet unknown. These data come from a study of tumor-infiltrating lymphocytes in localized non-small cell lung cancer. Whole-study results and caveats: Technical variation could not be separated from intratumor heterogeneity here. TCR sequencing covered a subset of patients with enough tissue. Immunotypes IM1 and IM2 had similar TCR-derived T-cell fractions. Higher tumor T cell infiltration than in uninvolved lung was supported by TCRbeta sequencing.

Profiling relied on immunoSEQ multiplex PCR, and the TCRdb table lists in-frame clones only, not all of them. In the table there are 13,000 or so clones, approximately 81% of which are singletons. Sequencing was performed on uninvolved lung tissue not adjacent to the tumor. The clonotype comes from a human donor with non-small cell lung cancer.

The CDR3 sequence: CASKPGRSNEKLFF. The DNA for the CDR3 is TGTGCCAGCAAACCGGGACGGAGTAATGAAAAACTGTTTTTT. The chain employs TRBV2 and TRBJ1-4; D is perhaps TRBD1 (5 bases). CDR1 is SNHLY, CDR2 FYNNEI, per germline. This CDR3 spans 14 amino acids. V was cut by 7 bases and J by 4 bases, with 13 bases left in between.